This TCR beta chain was sequenced during a study of T cell clones after liver transplantation. V was trimmed by 9 bases and J by 0 bases, leaving 18 bases between them. This CDR3 contains 16 residues. Germline CDR1 reads MDHEN; CDR2 reads SYDVKM. Clones were sequenced by immunoSEQ multiplex PCR, and TCRdb holds only the in-frame ones, with some missing. The sample holds around 6,500 clones, 70% to 80% seen once. The chain employs TRBV28 and TRBJ1-5; D possibly corresponds to TRBD1 (5 bases). The specimen was CD8+ T cells from blood, collected 45 to 46 months after liver transplant. This TCR was sampled from a human patient who received a liver transplant. Some T cells could come from the graft donor. CDR3 DNA sequence: TGTGCCAGTGACGTCCGGGGGGGATATAGCAATCAGCCCCAGCATTTT. It specifies CASDVRGGYSNQPQHF. The whole variable domain, remainder taken from reference TRBV28 and TRBJ1-5, is DVKVTQSSRYLVKRTGEKVFLECVQDMDHENMFWYRQDPGLGLRLIYFSYDVKMKEKGDIPEGYSVSREKKERFSLILESASTNQTSMYLCASDVRGGYSNQPQHFGDGTRLSIL.